These 2 T cell receptor beta chains were sequenced from one sample in a study of neurological immune-mediated disorders. TCRdb re-called the 5' RACE reads through MiXCR, storing one row per CDR3 protein. The table shows 120,000 or so distinct CDR3 sequences, with roughly 3.1% occurring only once. Material: PBMCs. Every receptor here comes from a woman aged 25-40 years with multiple sclerosis.

This clonotype was found many times. This chain joins TRBV2 and TRBJ1-1; possible D gene TRBD1, 6 bases. Germline V gene lookup returns CDR1 SNHLY and CDR2 FYNNEI. CDR3 length: 16 amino acids. The V and J ends lost 0 bases and 1 base respectively, with 12 bases between them. The CDR3 protein is CASSEAPTGRNTEAFF. Here the CDR3 DNA reads TGTGCCAGCAGTGAAGCGCCAACAGGGAGGAACACTGAAGCTTTCTTT.

This clonotype was seen ten or more times. This chain joins TRBV20-1 and TRBJ1-4; no reliable D call. Germline V gene sequence: CDR1 DFQATT, CDR2 SNEGSKA (reference sequence). The CDR3 has 14 amino acids. Trimming took off 3 bases at V and 6 bases at J, with 14 bases between the two ends. CDR3 in amino acids: CSASSVRWDEKLFF. CDR3 DNA: TGCAGTGCTAGCTCCGTTAGGTGGGATGAAAAACTGTTTTTT.